The TCR beta chain under discussion was sequenced for a study of blood T cell repertoires in COVID-19. Study at large: COVID-19 samples, acute and convalescent, were from the United States, Italy and Spain. Nucleic acid was either cDNA or gDNA, and it came from T cells, B-cell-depleted T cells, or PBMCs.

V lost 3 bases and J lost 0, with 12 bases in between. Germline V gene data show CDR1 as ENHRY and CDR2 as SYGVKD. This CDR3 spans 15 amino acids. Methods used by the authors: Estimation of nucleated cell counts was performed using reference gene primer amplification. Profiling relied on immunoSEQ multiplex PCR, and the TCRdb table lists in-frame clones only, not all of them. V, J and clone size are those of that table, while D and trimming were read from the DNA. Here the sample spans tens of thousands of clones, approximately 82% being singletons. Material for sequencing was peripheral blood. The receptor comes from a human donor in a cohort sampled during active COVID-19. This chain uses TRBV10-3 with TRBJ2-7; the D is unclear. The CDR3 DNA follows: TGTGCCATCAGTGAATCTGCGTCTCCCTCCTACGAGCAGTACTTC. Translated, it gives CAISESASPSYEQYF.